Listed below are T cell receptor beta chains from one sample, sequenced in a study of blood T cell repertoires in COVID-19. The data were produced by immunoSEQ multiplex PCR, yet TCRdb's version contains in-frame clones alone and is incomplete. The sample has 380,000 or so clones; roughly nine tenths are singletons. The sample comprised peripheral blood. The receptors here all came from a man aged 35-49 years with acute or convalescent COVID-19. Each CDR3 is given with its conserved first and last residue. D genes are given only for firm matches. Not every row has a clone size; where given, it reads once, few, many or a size class.

clone size: .; V gene: TRBV13; D gene: .; CDR3 length: 16; J gene: TRBJ2-7; CDR3 DNA: TGTGCCAGCAGCTTAGCTACGTTTGGGAGCTCCTACGAGCAGTACTTC; CDR3 protein: CASSLATFGSSYEQYF
clone size: .; V gene: TRBV28; D gene: TRBD2; CDR3 length: 13; J gene: TRBJ2-5; CDR3 DNA: TGTGCCAGCAAGGCGGGAGGGGAAGTGATCCAGTACTTC; CDR3 protein: CASKAGGEVIQYF
clone size: .; V gene: TRBV30; D gene: TRBD1; CDR3 length: 14; J gene: TRBJ2-2; CDR3 DNA: TGTGCCTCCCAGGACAGGGGGAGAGCCGGGGAGCTGTTTTTT; CDR3 protein: CASQDRGRAGELFF
clone size: .; V gene: TRBV5-5; D gene: .; CDR3 length: 12; J gene: TRBJ2-1; CDR3 DNA: TGTGCCAGCAGCTTGGGGCCCGGGTCCCAGTTCTTC; CDR3 protein: CASSLGPGSQFF
clone size: few; V gene: TRBV9; D gene: TRBD1; CDR3 length: 15; J gene: TRBJ2-7; CDR3 DNA: TGTGCCAGCAGCGGGACAGGGTTGGACTCCTACGAGCAGTACTTC; CDR3 protein: CASSGTGLDSYEQYF
clone size: .; V gene: TRBV11-1; D gene: .; CDR3 length: 13; J gene: TRBJ2-5; CDR3 DNA: TGTGCCAGCAGCTTAGCTAGACAAGAGACCCAGTACTTC; CDR3 protein: CASSLARQETQYF
clone size: .; V gene: TRBV6-1; D gene: .; CDR3 length: 10; J gene: TRBJ1-6; CDR3 DNA: TGTGCCAGCAGTGACGGGAAAGGGCACTTT; CDR3 protein: CASSDGKGHF
clone size: .; V gene: TRBV9; D gene: TRBD1; CDR3 length: 16; J gene: TRBJ2-2; CDR3 DNA: TGTGCCAGCAGCGTTACAGGGGGCTCGGACACCGGGGAGCTGTTTTTT; CDR3 protein: CASSVTGGSDTGELFF
clone size: many; V gene: TRBV5-1; D gene: .; CDR3 length: 15; J gene: TRBJ1-3; CDR3 DNA: TGCGCCAGCAGCTTGGCGGACAGCTCTGGAAACACCATATATTTT; CDR3 protein: CASSLADSSGNTIYF
clone size: once; V gene: TRBV28; D gene: .; CDR3 length: 13; J gene: TRBJ1-4; CDR3 DNA: TGTGCCAGCAGTTCAGACGAGGCGGACAGATTGTTTTTT; CDR3 protein: CASSSDEADRLFF
clone size: .; V gene: TRBV6-6; D gene: .; CDR3 length: 14; J gene: TRBJ1-3; CDR3 DNA: TGTGCCAGCCTAGCGGGGTCAAGGGGAAACACCATATATTTT; CDR3 protein: CASLAGSRGNTIYF
clone size: .; V gene: TRBV29-1; D gene: TRBD1; CDR3 length: 15; J gene: TRBJ2-1; CDR3 DNA: TGCAGCGTTTCCATATCCGGGACAGGGACGAAAGAGCAGTTCTTC; CDR3 protein: CSVSISGTGTKEQFF
clone size: .; V gene: TRBV6-1; D gene: TRBD2; CDR3 length: 17; J gene: TRBJ2-2; CDR3 DNA: TGTGCCAGCAGTGAATATAGAGCGGGGGGCGGCACCGGGGAGCTGTTTTTT; CDR3 protein: CASSEYRAGGGTGELFF
clone size: few; V gene: TRBV5-1; D gene: .; CDR3 length: 13; J gene: TRBJ1-3; CDR3 DNA: TGCGCCAGCGCACCAGGGTCTGGAAACACCATATATTTT; CDR3 protein: CASAPGSGNTIYF
clone size: .; V gene: TRBV7-2; D gene: .; CDR3 length: 15; J gene: TRBJ1-5; CDR3 DNA: TGTGCCAGCAGCTTAGGAGGGCCCCCCGATCAGCCCCAGCATTTT; CDR3 protein: CASSLGGPPDQPQHF
clone size: .; V gene: TRBV27; D gene: .; CDR3 length: 14; J gene: TRBJ2-2; CDR3 DNA: TGTGCCAGCAGTTTACCCGAGATTATCGGGGAGCTGTTTTTT; CDR3 protein: CASSLPEIIGELFF
clone size: .; V gene: TRBV5-8; D gene: TRBD1; CDR3 length: 15; J gene: TRBJ1-5; CDR3 DNA: TGTGCCAGCAGCTTGGGGACGACAGGGGGTCAGCCCCAGCATTTT; CDR3 protein: CASSLGTTGGQPQHF
clone size: once; V gene: TRBV5-4; D gene: TRBD2; CDR3 length: 15; J gene: TRBJ2-1; CDR3 DNA: TGTGCCAGCAGCCCAAGGACTAGCGGGGGTAATGAGCAGTTCTTC; CDR3 protein: CASSPRTSGGNEQFF
clone size: .; V gene: TRBV15; D gene: .; CDR3 length: 13; J gene: TRBJ1-1; CDR3 DNA: TGTGCCACCCGGACAGACATGAACACTGAAGCTTTCTTT; CDR3 protein: CATRTDMNTEAFF
clone size: few; V gene: TRBV3-1/TRBV3-2; D gene: .; CDR3 length: 12; J gene: TRBJ1-1; CDR3 DNA: TGTGCCAGCAGCCACGGGGGGGCCCAAGCTTTCTTT; CDR3 protein: CASSHGGAQAFF
clone size: .; V gene: TRBV9; D gene: .; CDR3 length: 13; J gene: TRBJ2-7; CDR3 DNA: TGTGCCAGCAGCGTAGCGCCAGCCTACGAGCAGTACTTC; CDR3 protein: CASSVAPAYEQYF
clone size: .; V gene: TRBV2; D gene: TRBD2; CDR3 length: 14; J gene: TRBJ2-7; CDR3 DNA: TGTGCCAGCAGTGGTGGGACTAGCGTTTACGAGCAGTACTTC; CDR3 protein: CASSGGTSVYEQYF
clone size: .; V gene: TRBV20-1; D gene: .; CDR3 length: 11; J gene: TRBJ2-1; CDR3 DNA: TGCAGTGCAGAGGTCTACAATGAGCAGTTCTTC; CDR3 protein: CSAEVYNEQFF